Sequencing of this TCR beta chain was carried out in a study of T cell repertoires in cytomegalovirus infection. At the level of the study: Public TCR beta signatures were indicative of both CMV infection and a matching HLA type. Study conclusions and caveats: HLA-C-restricted CMV clonotypes gave the most frequent clonotype in two of eight donors. Based on cumulative public TCR beta family frequency, carriers of CMV plus the relevant HLA were identified.

CDR1 LNHDA and CDR2 SQIVND come from the germline V gene (reference sequence). The CDR3 has 12 amino acids. The ends were cut back, 10 bases at V and 1 base at J, with 11 bases in the middle. Only one count was recorded for this clonotype. Its specificity is unknown. TCRdb fed the reads into MiXCR, producing one record per CDR3 protein. Here the sample spans approximately 500,000 distinct CDR3 sequences, about 17% being singletons. The clonotype comes from a human donor in good health (CMV status not recorded). Some clones in this sample may be carry-over from other donors' samples. The rearrangement links TRBV19 to TRBJ2-7; D might be TRBD2 (6 bases). The sequencing sample was made of CD8+ T cells from PBMCs. This CDR3 reads CATARGSYEQYF. In nucleotides, the CDR3 is TGTGCCACCGCCCGGGGGTCCTACGAGCAGTACTTC.